These 19 T cell receptor beta chains came from one sample sequenced in a study of shared clonotypes between healthy human individuals. Clones were sequenced by immunoSEQ multiplex PCR, and TCRdb holds only the in-frame ones, with some missing. Altogether about 1.5 million clones are present, 96% being singletons, with the ten largest covering over 1%. Sequencing input: naive CD4+ T cells sorted from blood. Subset reported: CD45RA+ positively selected. These receptors all stem from a man aged 30-40 years in good health.

V usage is TRBV5-5 and J usage is TRBJ2-5; tentative D call: TRBD2 (6 bases). Germline-derived CDR1 and CDR2 are SGHKS and YYEKEE (reference sequence). CDR3 size: 14 residues. V was clipped by 5 bases and J by 3 bases, with 14 bases between them. The CDR3 bases are TGTGCCAGCAGGCCCGGGGCGGGGAAAGAGACCCAGTACTTC. Amino acids: CASRPGAGKETQYF.

The rearrangement joins TRBV10-3 to TRBJ2-3; D ambiguous. V lost 0 bases to trimming and J lost 4 bases, with 8 bases between them. The CDR3 spans 14 residues. Germline CDR1 is ENHRY and CDR2 is SYGVKD. CDR3 bases: TGTGCCATCAGTGAGTCGGAGAATTCAGATACGCAGTATTTT. It yields the protein CAISESENSDTQYF.

The chain links TRBV6-4 to TRBJ2-2; TRBD1 aligns across 8 bases. V dropped 3 bases and J dropped 14; count of bases not matched to a gene: 5. This CDR3 is 12 amino acids long. Germline V gives CDR1 MRHNA, CDR2 SNTAGT. CDR3: CASSEGTGRLFF. The CDR3 nucleotides are TGTGCCAGCAGTGAGGGGACAGGCCGCCTGTTTTTT.

This chain connects TRBV28 to TRBJ2-1, with 11 bases identical to TRBD2. The CDR3 extends over 19 amino acids. Germline CDR1 is MDHEN and CDR2 is SYDVKM. Trimming removed 3 bases from V and 7 bases from J; junction bases left unmatched: 17. The CDR3 sequence is CASSFVGLAGKERPNEQFF. As DNA, the CDR3 is TGTGCCAGCAGTTTTGTAGGACTAGCGGGTAAAGAAAGACCGAATGAGCAGTTCTTC. The full variable domain, completed using reference TRBV28 and TRBJ2-1, is DVKVTQSSRYLVKRTGEKVFLECVQDMDHENMFWYRQDPGLGLRLIYFSYDVKMKEKGDIPEGYSVSREKKERFSLILESASTNQTSMYLCASSFVGLAGKERPNEQFFGPGTRLTVL.

The V call is TRBV14, the J call TRBJ2-2; D is possibly TRBD1 or TRBD2 (5 bases each). Trimming took off 1 base at V and 6 bases at J, with 12 bases between the two ends. Germline loops: CDR1 SGHDN, CDR2 FVKESK. CDR3 length: 15 amino acids. Here the CDR3 reads CASSQVNRGAGELFF. In DNA, the CDR3 is TGTGCCAGCAGCCAAGTAAATCGAGGGGCCGGGGAGCTGTTTTTT.

This rearrangement joins TRBV29-1 to TRBJ2-7; TRBD1 matches at 9 bases. Germline CDR1 and CDR2: SQVTM and ANQGSEA. CDR3 length: 13 amino acids. J lost 3 bases, V lost 7 bases, and 7 bases had no gene match. The CDR3: CSARQGGLYEQYF. In DNA form, the CDR3 reads TGCAGCGCGAGACAGGGGGGGCTCTACGAGCAGTACTTC.

The gene calls are TRBV6-1 and TRBJ2-1; D remains ambiguous. V was cut by 8 bases and J by 7 bases, with 9 bases left in between. Looked up from germline, CDR1 is MNHNS and CDR2 is SASEGT. This CDR3 has 11 amino acids. The CDR3 coding sequence is TGTGCCAGCTCCCTGGGGAATGAGCAGTTCTTC. Amino acid sequence: CASSLGNEQFF.

The chain uses TRBV2 and TRBJ1-2, with D possibly matching TRBD1 (6 bases). The germline V gene has CDR1 SNHLY and CDR2 FYNNEI. Trimming shortened V by 2 bases and J by 0 bases, and 10 bases separated the two germline ends. The CDR3 is made up of 15 amino acids. CDR3 loop: CASSEPGVSNYGYTF. The CDR3 DNA sequence: TGTGCCAGCAGTGAACCAGGGGTTTCTAACTATGGCTACACCTTC.

This chain connects TRBV18 to TRBJ2-7; 8 nucleotides agree with TRBD2. V was pared by 3 bases and J by 3 bases, with 10 bases of the junction left unmatched. This CDR3 is built from 16 residues. Germline CDR1 KGHSH, CDR2 LQKENI. The CDR3, as DNA: TGTGCCAGCTCACCGACTCTAGCGGGTGCAAGCTACGAGCAGTACTTC. This translates into CASSPTLAGASYEQYF.

The chain carries TRBV6-5 and TRBJ2-2; 8 nucleotides agree with TRBD1. The CDR3 runs 13 residues. The V segment lost 8 bases and the J segment 5 bases; nucleotides outside the gene matches: 4. The germline CDR1 and CDR2 sequences are MNHEY and SVGAGI. CDR3 DNA sequence: TGTGCCAGCGGACAGGGTAGAACCGGGGAGCTGTTTTTT. Translation: CASGQGRTGELFF.

The V gene is TRBV28, the J gene TRBJ2-1, with D hard to call. The germline V gene encodes CDR1 MDHEN and CDR2 SYDVKM. With 6 bases removed from V and 6 bases from J, the gap between germline ends came to 15 bases. This CDR3 spans 14 amino acids. The CDR3 nucleotides read TGTGCCAGCAGGGTGAGCCAAGTTCTCAATGAGCAGTTCTTC. Protein: CASRVSQVLNEQFF. The full variable domain, with the rest looked up from reference TRBV28 and TRBJ2-1, is DVKVTQSSRYLVKRTGEKVFLECVQDMDHENMFWYRQDPGLGLRLIYFSYDVKMKEKGDIPEGYSVSREKKERFSLILESASTNQTSMYLCASRVSQVLNEQFFGPGTRLTVL.

The chain recombines TRBV29-1 with TRBJ2-3; D ambiguous. The ends were cut back, 4 bases at V and 0 bases at J, with 8 bases in the middle. The CDR3 runs 13 residues. CDR1 and CDR2 (germline): SQVTM, ANQGSEA. DNA for the CDR3: TGCAGCGTTGGCTACAGAAGCACAGATACGCAGTATTTT. This gives the protein CSVGYRSTDTQYF.

The V gene is TRBV28, the J gene TRBJ2-6, with TRBD1 matching 8 bases. From germline, CDR1 is MDHEN and CDR2 SYDVKM. The V gene end was trimmed by 5 bases and the J gene end by 0 bases; junction bases not matched to a gene: 9. The CDR3 is 18 amino acids. The CDR3 loop reads CASSLPGQDSSGANVLTF. The CDR3 bases are TGTGCCAGCAGTCTGCCGGGACAGGATAGCTCTGGGGCCAACGTCCTGACTTTC.

J is TRBJ1-1 and V is TRBV9; D is ambiguous. Germline-derived CDR1 and CDR2 are SGDLS and YYNGEE. This CDR3 is built from 16 residues. Trimming took off 0 bases at V and 0 bases at J, with 12 bases between the two ends. The CDR3 DNA is TGTGCCAGCAGCGTAGGTATCGGAGACATGAACACTGAAGCTTTCTTT. Protein sequence: CASSVGIGDMNTEAFF.

The chain recombines TRBV23-1 with TRBJ1-2; D possibly corresponds to TRBD1 (6 bases). TRBV23-1 is an open reading frame, and its role is uncertain. The CDR3 consists of 14 residues. V was pared by 0 bases and J by 8 bases, with 13 bases between. The DNA for the CDR3 is TGCGCCAGCAGTCAATCGGAATGGGGGCGGGGCTACACCTTC. Translation: CASSQSEWGRGYTF.

The chain uses TRBV29-1 and TRBJ1-1; D is undetermined. Germline CDR1 is SQVTM and CDR2 is ANQGSEA. CDR3 size: 15 residues. With 4 bases removed from V and 1 base from J, the gap between germline ends came to 16 bases. The CDR3 DNA sequence: TGCAGCGTTGCTCAGAAACTGATCCGGAACACTGAAGCTTTCTTT. Translating it yields CSVAQKLIRNTEAFF. Supplemented by reference TRBV29-1 and TRBJ1-1, the full variable domain reads SAVISQKPSRDICQRGTSLTIQCQVDSQVTMMFWYRQQPGQSLTLIATANQGSEATYESGFVIDKFPISRPNLTFSTLTVSNMSPEDSSIYLCSVAQKLIRNTEAFFGQGTRLTVV.

Note on this clone: Other nucleotide sequences in the sample specify the same CDR3. V is TRBV7-9 and J is TRBJ2-5; D might be TRBD1 or TRBD2, each matching 5 bases. Trimming pared 3 bases from V and 1 base from J, leaving 9 bases between. CDR3 length: 14 amino acids. The germline V gene has CDR1 SEHNR and CDR2 FQNEAQ (reference sequence). The DNA for the CDR3 is TGTGCCAGCAGCTTCGTTGGGGGCCAAGAGACCCAGTACTTC. It specifies CASSFVGGQETQYF.

This clone was observed a single time. The J gene is TRBJ2-7, the V gene TRBV18; 8 bases fit TRBD1. The CDR3 runs 14 residues. J was trimmed by 6 bases and V by 3 bases; bases with no gene match: 7. CDR1 and CDR2 (germline): KGHSH, LQKENI. The CDR3 DNA reads as TGTGCCAGCTCACCGGACAGGGTGCCCGGCGAGCAGTACTTC. Translation: CASSPDRVPGEQYF.

The rearrangement uses TRBV5-4 and TRBJ1-1; no definite D call. Per the germline V gene, CDR1 is SGHNT and CDR2 is YYREEE (reference sequence). This CDR3 has 15 amino acids. V lost 6 bases to trimming and J lost 1 base, with 16 bases between them. CDR3 coding DNA: TGTGCCAGCACCGATTTTTTCGAGTCGAACACTGAAGCTTTCTTT. This sequence encodes CASTDFFESNTEAFF. Complete variable domain (other parts from reference TRBV5-4 and TRBJ1-1): ETGVTQSPTHLIKTRGQQVTLRCSSQSGHNTVSWYQQALGQGPQFIFQYYREEENGRGNFPPRFSGLQFPNYSSELNVNALELDDSALYLCASTDFFESNTEAFFGQGTRLTVV.